This T cell receptor (beta chain) was documented in a study of cytomegalovirus exposure and HLA in healthy donors. General study results and limits: In a later analysis, roughly 17,000 TCR beta sequences were associated with HLA alleles at 0.05 false discovery rate.

On this clone: Its antigen is currently unknown.

Germline V gene lookup returns CDR1 LGHNT and CDR2 FRNRAP. The CDR3 runs to 14 residues. V shed 5 bases and J shed 6 bases, with 14 bases lying between them. Use of 60 Vbeta and 13 Jbeta primers characterized the PCR. Some clones are missing from TCRdb's copy, which holds only in-frame ones; the method was immunoSEQ multiplex PCR. The repertoire has about 87,000 clones, over 65% of them found once; the top ten carry around 22%. The clonotype was recovered from a man aged 25 to 40 in good health and CMV-seropositive. Specimen: PBMCs. The chain combines TRBV12-5 with TRBJ1-5; D may be TRBD1 (6 bases). CDR3 protein: CASGTGSGVQPQHF. CDR3 coding DNA: TGTGCTAGTGGTACCGGGTCAGGGGTTCAGCCCCAGCATTTT.